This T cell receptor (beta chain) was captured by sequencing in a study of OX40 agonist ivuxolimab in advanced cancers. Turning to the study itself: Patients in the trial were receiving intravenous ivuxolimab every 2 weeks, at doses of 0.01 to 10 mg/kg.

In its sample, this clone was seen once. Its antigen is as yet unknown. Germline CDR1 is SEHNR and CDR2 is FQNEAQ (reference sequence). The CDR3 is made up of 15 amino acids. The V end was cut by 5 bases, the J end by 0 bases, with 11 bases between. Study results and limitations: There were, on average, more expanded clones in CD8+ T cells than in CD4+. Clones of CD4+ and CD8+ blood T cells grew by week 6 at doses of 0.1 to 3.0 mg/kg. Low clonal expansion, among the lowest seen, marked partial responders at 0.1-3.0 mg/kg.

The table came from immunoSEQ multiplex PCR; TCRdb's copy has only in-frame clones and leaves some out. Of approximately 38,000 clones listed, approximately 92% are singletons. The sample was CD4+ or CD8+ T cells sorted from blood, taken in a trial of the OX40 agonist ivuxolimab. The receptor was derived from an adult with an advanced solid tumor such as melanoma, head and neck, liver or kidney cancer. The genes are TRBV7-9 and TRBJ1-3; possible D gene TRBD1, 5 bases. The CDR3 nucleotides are TGTGCCAGCAGCCTCAGGACACGCTCTGGAAACACCATATATTTT. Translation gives CASSLRTRSGNTIYF. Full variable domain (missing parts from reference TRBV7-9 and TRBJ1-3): DTGVSQNPRHKITKRGQNVTFRCDPISEHNRLYWYRQTLGQGPEFLTYFQNEAQLEKSRLLSDRFSAERPKGSFSTLEIQRTEQGDSAMYLCASSLRTRSGNTIYFGEGSWLTVV.